This T cell receptor (beta chain) came from a study of cytomegalovirus exposure and HLA in healthy donors. In the case of this clone: Its specificity is not known.

Study findings and constraints: By a later analysis, the bulk of CMV-associated TCR beta chains appeared HLA-restricted.

Germline CDR1 reads SGHAT; CDR2 reads FQNNGV. V lost 1 base to trimming and J lost 5 bases, with 14 bases between them. The CDR3 has 15 residues. A multiplex PCR was run with 60 Vbeta primers and 13 Jbeta primers. The assay was immunoSEQ multiplex PCR, and TCRdb's table has in-frame clones only and misses some. Among approximately 160,000 clones listed, roughly 70% were seen once. The chain has TRBV11-2 and TRBJ1-1; D unclear. The source is a woman aged 50 to 60 in good health and CMV-seropositive. What was sequenced was PBMCs. In nucleotides, the CDR3 is TGTGCCAGCAGCTTAGTCGAGGGTGTTCGGACTGAAGCTTTCTTT. Its translation: CASSLVEGVRTEAFF.